This is a list of T cell receptor beta chains from one sample in a study of cytomegalovirus exposure and HLA in healthy donors. Assay: immunoSEQ multiplex PCR; the TCRdb copy retains only in-frame clones and omits some. This sample has some 160,000 clones, with around three quarters found just once. The sequencing sample was made of PBMCs. The receptors derive from a man aged 40-49 years in good health and CMV-seronegative. Both conserved end residues are part of each CDR3.

TRBV5-1	CASSLVQGAREGEKLFF
TRBV11-2	CASSLGSTSGGAYEQYF
TRBV28	CASRRGRVQETQYF
TRBV28	CASSFAGEQYF
TRBV5-1	CASSPGMNTEAFF
TRBV30	CAWTDTGSWQFF
TRBV21-1	CASSKAQGSHNEQFF
TRBV15	CATSRDGTGEAYGYTF
TRBV19	CASSIGRGANEKLFF
TRBV5-1	CASSFGQGRSGANVLTF
TRBV6-6	CASGDRGLSTPYEQYF
TRBV19	CASSPQDRAGYGYTF
TRBV6-5	CASRRGTSGSYEQYF
TRBV5-6	CASSFGRGTEAFF
TRBV18	CASSPTGLANYGYTF
TRBV27	CASTPGLSYTDTQYF
TRBV6-6	CASSYERRADGYTF
TRBV5-1	CASSSGTGYSEQYF
TRBV29-1	CSVRGQLYEQYF
TRBV6-8	CAANGLEGAQPQNF
TRBV5-1	CASSAGINEKLFF
TRBV28	CASSRGAYGYTF
TRBV5-1	CASSLEGRGHRGYTF
TRBV9	CASSVAPISGGPGTDTQYF
TRBV5-6	CASSGGSTTIQETQYF
TRBV5-1	CASSLWTGGEKLFF
TRBV10-3	CATMGLAQAGELFF
TRBV2	CASVPGGRSYEQYF
TRBV4-3	CASSRGRGIQETQYF
TRBV4-1	CASSSRQGRDTEAFF
TRBV21-1	CASSSPEGGGVGTGELFF
TRBV11-3	CASRDKQGGTGELFF
TRBV16	CASSQLNSPLHF
TRBV2	CASSDRRTSRFEQFF
TRBV7-8	CASSLWRAGYTF
TRBV5-4	CASRRTGSDEKLFF
TRBV13	CASSLEGEGPNSPLHF
TRBV5-6	CASSLAPVVSENTGELFF
TRBV6-5	CASSYWTGGMITEAFF
TRBV18	CASSPELAAGNTIYF
TRBV5-1	CASSLAKDRGREQYF
TRBV28	CASGAFVGANVLTF
TRBV6-1	CASREGNLGYTF
TRBV11-2	CASSYTGLETQYF
TRBV5-1	CASSLLGGGDQPQHF
TRBV19	CASSFGGGDTQYF
TRBV13	CASSTGTSGRTYEQYF
TRBV19	CASSIVAAKSYEQYF
TRBV6-5	CASSYAGHPEAFF
TRBV7-3	CASSERDSSGYTF
TRBV29-1	CSVETGLAGETYNEQFF
TRBV28	CASSLTSGSYYEQYF
TRBV5-1	CASSLEGGNGANVLTF
TRBV5-5	CASSLVTGHQPQHF
TRBV7-2	CASSQLVSSYEQYF
TRBV11-2	CASGWGDTEAFF
TRBV13	CASSSPQGLGTDTQYF
TRBV2	CASRETASSWAEAFF